This TCR beta chain stems from a study of breast tumors, draining lymph nodes, adjacent tissues (TCRdb year 2016). About the study as a whole: The study compared TCR beta repertoires across tumor, adjacent nontumor tissue and axillary lymph nodes from breast cancer patients. In human breast cancer, the study set out to evaluate how tumor, surrounding tissue and draining lymph node repertoires relate to one another and whether T cells may move between these sites.

Paper-wide results and their limitations: Tumor and nontumor tissue repertoires were significantly more similar in luminal-like than in basal-like breast cancer. A scenario in which most tumor T cells derive from the lymph node and then expand within tumor tissue was judged to be consistent with the data. Tumors showed preferential V and J gene usage, and their T-cell repertoire diversity fell below that of lymph nodes yet above that of nontumor tissue. The study presented the conclusion that tumor T cells originate in lymph nodes as consistent with a hypothesis, not as something directly demonstrated.

This clonotype was recorded many times. The specificity of this receptor is unknown. No base quality information exists; no much larger clone differs at one position. CDR1 and CDR2 are drawn from the germline V gene: ENHRY, SYGVKD. Ends trimmed: V by 7 bases, J by 3 bases; bases unmatched to a gene: 7. The CDR3 spans 15 residues, from the cysteine through the phenylalanine. The read is trimmed to its CDR3 DNA, 45 bases read in frame from base 1. The data were produced on an Illumina HiSeq 2000. Multiplex PCR amplification was used to build the TCR beta chain libraries. High-throughput sequencing was used to analyze the amplified TCR beta chain products. TCRdb cleaned the public reads at Q25 with fastp, built clones with MiXCR and kept in-frame beta chains. Entries are consolidated by CDR3 protein sequence, retaining the most common genes and DNA. Within this sample are roughly 120,000 distinct CDR3 sequences, with about 20% of them counted one time only. Over 3% of the sample comes from the top ten.

The lymph node samples were taken from the axillary draining lymph nodes of breast cancer patients. The material sequenced was axillary lymph node tissue. This sequence was found in a female donor with breast cancer. Some clones in this sample may be carry-over from other donors' samples. Recombination joined TRBV10-3 with TRBJ2-3; TRBD1 aligns with 10 central bases. The DNA sequence is given as TGTGCCATCACTGGACAGGGGGACGGGACAGATACGCAGTATTTT. Translated, it reads CAITGQGDGTDTQYF.